Detailed here is one T cell receptor beta chain. There is no known antigen for this receptor. Per-nucleotide qualities are absent, and no much larger clonotype sits a single base away. Peripheral blood CD8+ and CD4+ T cells from healthy donors, Susac syndrome patients and multiple sclerosis patients were profiled using high-throughput TCR beta sequencing. The healthy donors served as controls matched for age and sex. Bulk CD8+ and CD4+ T cells were purified by magnetic negative isolation, whereas CD8+ TEMRA cells were enriched by FACS. Blood was collected in EDTA tubes and processed within 24 hours, with PBMCs isolated through density gradient centrifugation. PBMCs destined for TCR sequencing were cryopreserved in liquid nitrogen and later thawed in a 37 °C water bath. A purity of at least 90% was achieved for sorted or isolated CD4+, CD8+ and CD8+ TEMRA cells. RNA was extracted with the RNeasy kit and about 0.45 to 1 ug was reverse transcribed using random hexamers. TCR beta CDR3 regions were amplified with the immunoSEQ multiplex PCR assay covering 54 Vbeta and 13 Jbeta segments. Bias from PCR amplification was corrected by using a synthetic template baseline for primer optimization and for computational correction. In the source study's methods: Reads were annotated to V, D and J genes according to IMGT and were analyzed with immunoSEQ Analyzer, with only productive sequences retained. Clonality was computed as one minus Shannon entropy normalized by log2 of the number of productive unique sequences. For each patient and control, public and private clones were evaluated within the 100 most prevalent clones. Clones were defined as Susac-specific if absent from the healthy and MS cohorts, from approximately 1,100 published viral clones and from other ImmuneACCESS disease sequences. TCRdb itself trimmed the public reads at Q25 with fastp, ran MiXCR and retained productive beta chains. Each entry is one CDR3 protein sequence, shown with its most common DNA and genes. None of the V and J calls come from the authors' own analysis; TCRdb made them. The sample table lists 160,000 or so distinct CDR3 sequences, about 93% of them with a count of one. The biggest ten clones account for over 0.11% of the sample.

The source of the sample is a study of CD8 T cells in Susac syndrome (dated 2019 in TCRdb). Context from the whole study: Repertoire sequencing was used to test whether CD8+ T cell activation and differentiation in Susac syndrome was antigen driven.

Reading from cysteine to phenylalanine, the CDR3 counts 13 amino acids. The sequence is cut down to CDR3 DNA, 39 bases in frame from base 1. CDR1 and CDR2, looked up from the germline V gene (reference sequence), are LNHDA and SQIVND. Germline trimming amounts to 5 bases on V and 6 bases on J, with 6 as the count of junction bases outside the gene matches. Overall study outcomes, separate from this receptor: The study acknowledged that relatively few individuals were included in the TCR sequencing and HLA analysis.

The sequence links TRBV19 to TRBJ1-1; TRBD1 aligns with 7 central bases. Sequenced input: CD4+ T cells from PBMCs. This clonotype was sampled from a human donor in good health. The CDR3 reads CASSHMQGAEAFF. The DNA sequence reads TGTGCCAGTAGTCATATGCAGGGGGCTGAAGCTTTCTTT.